This T cell receptor beta chain derives from a study of T cell responses to AZD1222 COVID-19 vaccine. Regarding the study as a whole: In all cases, repertoires were sampled only after the peak T cell response. White British ancestry dominated among donors, who included more females, and clonal diversity was possibly underestimated. The span of vaccine-associated CD4 TCRs extended across spike, with dominance at 160-218 and 743-854.

Clones were read by immunoSEQ multiplex PCR, and TCRdb kept only the in-frame ones, dropping some. The sample has some 150,000 clones; about nine tenths are singletons. On this clone: Its antigen is undetermined.

The CDR3 covers 13 residues. Germline CDR1 and CDR2: LGHDT and YNNKEL (reference sequence). V shed 7 bases and J shed 0 bases, with 9 bases lying between them. This specimen was peripheral blood, taken 28 days after the second AZD1222 dose. The clonotype originates from an adult who received the AZD1222 COVID-19 vaccine. The V gene is TRBV3-1 (or the pseudogene TRBV3-2), the J gene TRBJ1-1; D not certain. CDR3 bases: TGTGCCAGCACGCTATCTATGAACACTGAAGCTTTCTTT. Its translation: CASTLSMNTEAFF.